A selection of T cell receptor beta chains follows, all from one sample in a study of CD8+ T cells in alopecia areata. Profiled with immunoSEQ multiplex PCR; TCRdb holds only in-frame clones, not every one. This sample has 200,000 or so clones, with 50% to 70% found just once. This specimen was CD4+ T cells sorted from blood, taken at week 0. The receptors derive from a human donor with alopecia areata. Both conserved end residues are part of each CDR3. D genes are given only for firm matches. Size tells how often a clone was seen (once, few, many) or the class of an expanded clone, and some rows leave it out.

V: TRBV9; size: .; J: TRBJ2-1; D: TRBD1; CDR3: CASGLTGGSYNEQFF; DNA: TGTGCCAGCGGTCTGACAGGGGGCTCCTACAATGAGCAGTTCTTC
V: TRBV30; size: .; J: TRBJ1-1; D: .; CDR3: CAWRYVGVAFF; DNA: TGTGCCTGGAGGTATGTGGGTGTAGCTTTCTTT
V: TRBV9; size: .; J: TRBJ2-1; D: TRBD2; CDR3: CASSPRVAGREQFF; DNA: TGTGCCAGCAGCCCCCGGGTAGCGGGAAGGGAGCAGTTCTTC
V: TRBV5-4; size: .; J: TRBJ2-3; D: TRBD2; CDR3: CASSKGLAGVDTQYF; DNA: TGTGCCAGCAGCAAGGGACTAGCGGGAGTGGATACGCAGTATTTT
V: TRBV2; size: .; J: TRBJ2-3; D: TRBD2; CDR3: CASIPASGGYTDTQYF; DNA: TGTGCCAGCATTCCCGCTAGCGGGGGGTACACAGATACGCAGTATTTT
V: TRBV30; size: .; J: TRBJ1-4; D: .; CDR3: CAWSVRARGEKLFF; DNA: TGTGCCTGGAGTGTAAGGGCCAGGGGCGAAAAACTGTTTTTT
V: TRBV4-1; size: .; J: TRBJ2-4; D: TRBD2; CDR3: CASSQSDGASAGGKNIQYF; DNA: TGCGCCAGCAGCCAATCCGACGGTGCGTCGGCGGGGGGCAAAAACATTCAGTACTTC
V: TRBV4-1; size: few; J: TRBJ2-5; D: .; CDR3: CASSQDLTEETQYF; DNA: TGCGCCAGCAGCCAAGATCTGACAGAAGAGACCCAGTACTTC
V: TRBV5-4; size: few; J: TRBJ1-3; D: .; CDR3: CASSLWRGRSSGNTIYF; DNA: TGTGCCAGCAGCTTGTGGCGCGGCAGGAGCTCTGGAAACACCATATATTTT
V: TRBV18; size: .; J: TRBJ2-3; D: .; CDR3: CASSPPSLASSDTQYF; DNA: TGTGCCAGCTCACCACCGAGCCTAGCGAGCTCAGATACGCAGTATTTT
V: TRBV7-2; size: few; J: TRBJ2-7; D: TRBD2; CDR3: CASSLAGGEYEQYF; DNA: TGTGCCAGCAGCTTAGCCGGGGGGGAGTACGAGCAGTACTTC
V: TRBV30; size: .; J: TRBJ2-1; D: TRBD2; CDR3: CAWGPDSGSYNEQFF; DNA: TGTGCCTGGGGTCCCGATAGCGGGAGCTACAATGAGCAGTTCTTC
V: TRBV6-1; size: many; J: TRBJ2-7; D: .; CDR3: CASSGGHEQYF; DNA: TGTGCCAGCAGTGGAGGGCACGAGCAGTACTTC
V: TRBV6-5; size: .; J: TRBJ1-1; D: .; CDR3: CASSYSFVQVKTEAFF; DNA: TGTGCCAGCAGTTACTCGTTTGTACAGGTTAAGACTGAAGCTTTCTTT
V: TRBV29-1; size: .; J: TRBJ1-6; D: TRBD1; CDR3: CSVVVLLWDREDRNSPLHF; DNA: TGCAGCGTTGTGGTCTTGTTGTGGGACAGGGAAGATCGCAATTCACCCCTCCACTTT
V: TRBV5-4; size: once; J: TRBJ2-1; D: .; CDR3: CASSLGLAWNEQFF; DNA: TGTGCCAGCAGCCTGGGGCTAGCTTGGAATGAGCAGTTCTTC
V: TRBV6-5; size: few; J: TRBJ1-4; D: .; CDR3: CASRPRDGNEKLFF; DNA: TGTGCCAGCAGACCAAGGGATGGTAATGAAAAACTGTTTTTT
V: TRBV5-6; size: .; J: TRBJ2-3; D: TRBD2; CDR3: CASSGGLAGGPDTQYF; DNA: TGTGCCAGCAGTGGGGGACTAGCGGGAGGGCCAGATACGCAGTATTTT
V: TRBV2; size: .; J: TRBJ1-1; D: .; CDR3: CASSVIQNTEAFF; DNA: TGTGCCAGCAGTGTCATACAGAACACTGAAGCTTTCTTT
V: TRBV6-5; size: few; J: TRBJ2-6; D: .; CDR3: CASTTGASGANVLTF; DNA: TGTGCCAGCACCACGGGGGCCAGCGGGGCCAACGTCCTGACTTTC
V: TRBV9; size: .; J: TRBJ1-1; D: .; CDR3: CASSPRDMNTEAFF; DNA: TGTGCCAGCAGCCCTCGCGACATGAACACTGAAGCTTTCTTT
V: TRBV11-2; size: .; J: TRBJ1-2; D: .; CDR3: CASSLDRGRGYTF; DNA: TGTGCCAGCAGCTTAGACAGGGGAAGGGGCTACACCTTC
V: TRBV2; size: .; J: TRBJ2-3; D: TRBD1; CDR3: CASSEVGGRADTQYF; DNA: TGTGCCAGCAGTGAAGTAGGGGGCCGGGCAGATACGCAGTATTTT
V: TRBV30; size: once; J: TRBJ2-2; D: .; CDR3: CAWSRATNAGELFF; DNA: TGTGCCTGGAGTCGAGCGACGAACGCCGGGGAGCTGTTTTTT
V: TRBV13; size: .; J: TRBJ1-2; D: .; CDR3: CASRDSHNYGYTF; DNA: TGTGCCAGCAGGGACAGTCATAACTATGGCTACACCTTC
V: TRBV30; size: .; J: TRBJ1-4; D: TRBD1; CDR3: CAWGQVNEKLFF; DNA: TGTGCCTGGGGACAGGTTAATGAAAAACTGTTTTTT
V: TRBV30; size: .; J: TRBJ1-1; D: .; CDR3: CAWKGSVTEAFF; DNA: TGTGCCTGGAAGGGCTCTGTCACTGAAGCTTTCTTT
V: TRBV29-1; size: .; J: TRBJ2-2; D: TRBD1; CDR3: CSVPGQGVGELFF; DNA: TGCAGCGTTCCCGGACAGGGCGTCGGGGAGCTGTTTTTT
V: TRBV30; size: .; J: TRBJ1-2; D: TRBD1; CDR3: CAWNWDRSGYTF; DNA: TGTGCCTGGAATTGGGACAGGTCTGGCTACACCTTC
V: TRBV4-1; size: .; J: TRBJ2-5; D: .; CDR3: CASSQEGQPSGTQYF; DNA: TGCGCCAGCAGCCAAGAAGGACAGCCCTCGGGGACCCAGTACTTC
V: TRBV30; size: .; J: TRBJ1-1; D: TRBD1; CDR3: CAWTPDRVGTEAFF; DNA: TGTGCCTGGACCCCGGACAGGGTTGGCACTGAAGCTTTCTTT
V: TRBV25-1; size: .; J: TRBJ2-2; D: .; CDR3: CASRRDRDTGELFF; DNA: TGTGCCAGCCGACGAGACAGAGATACCGGGGAGCTGTTTTTT
V: TRBV7-9; size: .; J: TRBJ1-6; D: .; CDR3: CASSFEVNSPLHF; DNA: TGTGCCAGCAGCTTCGAAGTAAATTCACCCCTCCACTTT
V: TRBV27; size: .; J: TRBJ1-2; D: .; CDR3: CASSLSGVAGYTF; DNA: TGTGCCAGCAGTTTATCCGGTGTGGCTGGCTACACCTTC
V: TRBV6-6; size: .; J: TRBJ2-3; D: .; CDR3: CASSYSMDPGRDTQYF; DNA: TGTGCCAGCAGTTACTCTATGGACCCAGGACGAGATACGCAGTATTTT
V: TRBV30; size: .; J: TRBJ2-5; D: .; CDR3: CAWGWYRVSEAQYF; DNA: TGTGCCTGGGGGTGGTACAGGGTCAGTGAGGCCCAGTACTTC
V: TRBV6-6; size: .; J: TRBJ2-5; D: TRBD1; CDR3: CASSYGQGWETQYF; DNA: TGTGCCAGCAGTTACGGACAGGGATGGGAGACCCAGTACTTC
V: TRBV6-1; size: .; J: TRBJ1-2; D: TRBD1; CDR3: CASSTGQGGGYTF; DNA: TGTGCCAGCAGTACCGGACAGGGAGGCGGCTACACCTTC
V: TRBV9; size: .; J: TRBJ1-1; D: .; CDR3: CASSVGTDFPNTEAFF; DNA: TGTGCCAGCAGCGTAGGAACGGATTTCCCGAACACTGAAGCTTTCTTT
V: TRBV29-1; size: .; J: TRBJ2-7; D: .; CDR3: CSVRARQNSYEQYF; DNA: TGCAGCGTGAGGGCGCGACAGAATTCCTACGAGCAGTACTTC
V: TRBV7-9; size: few; J: TRBJ1-6; D: TRBD1; CDR3: CASRDRGNSPLHF; DNA: TGTGCCAGCCGGGACAGGGGTAATTCACCCCTCCACTTT
V: TRBV7-3; size: many; J: TRBJ2-6; D: .; CDR3: CASSLTLKGRLGANVLTF; DNA: TGTGCCAGCAGCTTAACTTTGAAGGGGCGATTGGGGGCCAACGTCCTGACTTTC
V: TRBV10-3; size: few; J: TRBJ2-5; D: TRBD1; CDR3: CAIRRTLDRVGETQYF; DNA: TGTGCCATCAGACGCACATTAGACAGGGTGGGAGAGACCCAGTACTTC
V: TRBV30; size: .; J: TRBJ1-2; D: .; CDR3: CACSRPGAGYGYTF; DNA: TGTGCCTGCTCCCGTCCGGGGGCGGGCTATGGCTACACCTTC
V: TRBV11-2; size: once; J: TRBJ2-3; D: TRBD2; CDR3: CASRSPGGPTDTQYF; DNA: TGTGCCAGCAGGTCCCCGGGAGGTCCCACAGATACGCAGTATTTT
V: TRBV19; size: .; J: TRBJ1-6; D: .; CDR3: CASSTPGLNSPLHF; DNA: TGTGCCAGTAGTACACCGGGGCTAAATTCACCCCTCCACTTT
V: TRBV5-1; size: .; J: TRBJ1-5; D: .; CDR3: CASSPDPFSLQHF; DNA: TGCGCCAGCAGCCCGGACCCATTCAGTCTCCAGCATTTT
V: TRBV30; size: .; J: TRBJ2-7; D: .; CDR3: CAWSVSFSDEQYF; DNA: TGTGCCTGGAGTGTATCCTTCTCGGACGAGCAGTACTTC